This T cell receptor (beta chain) was documented in a study of immune cell composition in non-small cell lung cancer. The normal lung sample lay at least 3 cm, and maximally far, from the tumour. This clone was detected only a few times. The repertoire was sequenced with immunoSEQ multiplex PCR; TCRdb's copy has only in-frame clones and lacks some. The table shows 5,200 or so clones, with 88% occurring only once. The sequenced sample was non-adjacent lung tissue. The sequence came from a human donor with non-small cell lung cancer. Some clones in this sample may be carry-over from other donors' samples.

Here the CDR3 DNA reads TGTGCCAGCAGCTTGATGGGACAGCGGCATGGCTACACCTTC. Encoded protein: CASSLMGQRHGYTF. The V gene is TRBV5-4, the J gene TRBJ1-2; 7 positions match TRBD1. The trim removed 1 base at V and 6 bases at J, leaving 6 bases unmatched. Germline CDR1 SGHNT, CDR2 YYREEE (reference sequence). The CDR3 has 14 residues. The whole variable domain, filled in from reference TRBV5-4 and TRBJ1-2, reads ETGVTQSPTHLIKTRGQQVTLRCSSQSGHNTVSWYQQALGQGPQFIFQYYREEENGRGNFPPRFSGLQFPNYSSELNVNALELDDSALYLCASSLMGQRHGYTFGSGTRLTVV.